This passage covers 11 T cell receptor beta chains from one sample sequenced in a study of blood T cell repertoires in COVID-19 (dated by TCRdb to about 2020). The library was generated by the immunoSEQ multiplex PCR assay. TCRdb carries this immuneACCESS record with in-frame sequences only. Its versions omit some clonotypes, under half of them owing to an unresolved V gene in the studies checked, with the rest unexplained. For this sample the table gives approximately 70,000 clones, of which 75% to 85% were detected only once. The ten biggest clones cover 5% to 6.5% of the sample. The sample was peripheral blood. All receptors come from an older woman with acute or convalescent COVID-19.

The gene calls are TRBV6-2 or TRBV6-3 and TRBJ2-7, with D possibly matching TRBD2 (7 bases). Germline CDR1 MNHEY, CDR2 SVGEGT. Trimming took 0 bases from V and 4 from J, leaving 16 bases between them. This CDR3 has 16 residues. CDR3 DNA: TGTGCCAGCAGTTACTCGGGGGGGGCTACCTCTTACGAGCAGTACTTC. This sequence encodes CASSYSGGATSYEQYF.

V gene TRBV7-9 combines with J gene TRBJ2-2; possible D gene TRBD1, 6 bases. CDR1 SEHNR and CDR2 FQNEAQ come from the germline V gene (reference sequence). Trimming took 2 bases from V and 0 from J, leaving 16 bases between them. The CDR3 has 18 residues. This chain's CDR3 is CASSLWLRTASNTGELFF. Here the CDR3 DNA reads TGTGCCAGCAGCTTATGGCTCCGGACAGCCTCGAACACCGGGGAGCTGTTTTTT.

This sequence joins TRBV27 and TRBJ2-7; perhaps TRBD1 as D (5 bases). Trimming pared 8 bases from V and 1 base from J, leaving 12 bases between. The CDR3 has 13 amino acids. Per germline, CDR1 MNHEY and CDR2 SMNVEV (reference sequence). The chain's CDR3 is CASRTGDSYEQYF. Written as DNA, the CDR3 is TGTGCCAGCCGCACAGGTGATTCCTACGAGCAGTACTTC.

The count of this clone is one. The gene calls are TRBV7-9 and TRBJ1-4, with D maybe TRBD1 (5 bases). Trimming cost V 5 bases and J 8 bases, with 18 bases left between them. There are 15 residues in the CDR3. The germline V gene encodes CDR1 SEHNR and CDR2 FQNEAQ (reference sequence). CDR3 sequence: CASSIGSGGAEKLFF. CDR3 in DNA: TGTGCCAGCAGCATAGGTAGCGGTGGGGCAGAAAAACTGTTTTTT.

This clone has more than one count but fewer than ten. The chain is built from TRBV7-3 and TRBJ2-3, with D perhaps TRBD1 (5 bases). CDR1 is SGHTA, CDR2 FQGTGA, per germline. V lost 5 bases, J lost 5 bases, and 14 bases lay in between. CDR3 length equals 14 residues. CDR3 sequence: CASSQTGSIDTQYF. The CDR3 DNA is TGTGCCAGCAGCCAAACAGGCTCCATAGATACGCAGTATTTT.

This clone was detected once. CDR3 protein: CASSPTSNQPQHF. The CDR3 DNA is TGTGCCAGTAGCCCAACAAGCAATCAGCCCCAGCATTTT. The chain has TRBV19 and TRBJ1-5; D not certain. The CDR3 runs 13 residues. V shed 6 bases and J shed 1 base, with 7 bases lying between them. Germline V lookup: CDR1 LNHDA, CDR2 SQIVND (reference sequence).

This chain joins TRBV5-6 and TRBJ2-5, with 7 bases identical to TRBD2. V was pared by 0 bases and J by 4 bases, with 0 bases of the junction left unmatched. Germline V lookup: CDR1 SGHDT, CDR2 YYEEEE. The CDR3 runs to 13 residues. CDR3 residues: CASSLAGGETQYF. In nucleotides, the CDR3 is TGTGCCAGCAGCTTGGCGGGGGGAGAGACCCAGTACTTC.

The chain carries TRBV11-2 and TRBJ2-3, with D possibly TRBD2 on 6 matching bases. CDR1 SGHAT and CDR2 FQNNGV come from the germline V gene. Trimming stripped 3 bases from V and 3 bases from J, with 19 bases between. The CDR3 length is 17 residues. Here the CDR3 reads CASSFNLLGGRTDTQYF. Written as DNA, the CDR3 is TGTGCCAGCAGCTTCAATCTCTTGGGGGGACGGACAGATACGCAGTATTTT.

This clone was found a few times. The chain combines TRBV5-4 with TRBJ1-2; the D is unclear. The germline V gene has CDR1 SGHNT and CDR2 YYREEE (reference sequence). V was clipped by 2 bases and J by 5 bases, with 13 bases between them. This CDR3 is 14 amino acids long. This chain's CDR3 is CASSLKQELYGYTF. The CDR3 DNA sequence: TGTGCCAGCAGCTTAAAGCAGGAACTTTATGGCTACACCTTC.

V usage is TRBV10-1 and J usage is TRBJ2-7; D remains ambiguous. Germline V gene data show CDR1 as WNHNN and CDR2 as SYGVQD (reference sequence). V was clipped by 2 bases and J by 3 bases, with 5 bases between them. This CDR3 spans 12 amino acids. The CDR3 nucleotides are TGCGCCAGCAGTGAGAACAGCTACGAGCAGTACTTC. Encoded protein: CASSENSYEQYF.

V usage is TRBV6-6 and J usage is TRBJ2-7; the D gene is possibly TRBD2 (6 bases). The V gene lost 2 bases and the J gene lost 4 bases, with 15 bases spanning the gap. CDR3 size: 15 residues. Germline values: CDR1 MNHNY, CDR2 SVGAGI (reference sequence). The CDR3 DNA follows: TGTGCCAGCAGTTACGACCCGGGGGTCACATACGAGCAGTACTTC. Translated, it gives CASSYDPGVTYEQYF.